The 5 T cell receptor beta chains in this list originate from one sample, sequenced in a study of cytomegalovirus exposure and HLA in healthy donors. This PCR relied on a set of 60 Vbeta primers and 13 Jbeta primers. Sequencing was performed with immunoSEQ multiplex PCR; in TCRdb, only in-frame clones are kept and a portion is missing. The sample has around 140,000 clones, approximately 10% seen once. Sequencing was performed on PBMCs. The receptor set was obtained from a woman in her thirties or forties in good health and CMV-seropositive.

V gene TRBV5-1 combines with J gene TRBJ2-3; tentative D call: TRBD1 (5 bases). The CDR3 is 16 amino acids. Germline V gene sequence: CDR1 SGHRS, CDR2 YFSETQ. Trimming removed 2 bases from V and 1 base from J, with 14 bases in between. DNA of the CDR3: TGCGCCAGCAGCTTCCCAATAGACAGCCGCACAGATACGCAGTATTTT. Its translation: CASSFPIDSRTDTQYF.

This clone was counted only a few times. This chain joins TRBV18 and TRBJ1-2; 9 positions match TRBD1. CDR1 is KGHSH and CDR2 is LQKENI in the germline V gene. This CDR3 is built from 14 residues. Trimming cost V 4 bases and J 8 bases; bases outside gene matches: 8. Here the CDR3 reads CASSLAGTGNGYTF. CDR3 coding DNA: TGTGCCAGCTCACTCGCCGGGACAGGGAACGGCTACACCTTC.

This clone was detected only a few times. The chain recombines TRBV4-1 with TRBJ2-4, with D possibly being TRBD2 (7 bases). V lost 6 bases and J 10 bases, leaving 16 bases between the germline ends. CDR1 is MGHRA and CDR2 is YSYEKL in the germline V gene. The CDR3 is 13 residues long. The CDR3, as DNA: TGCGCCAGCAGTCCTCAGGGGCGGGGGATTCAGTACTTC. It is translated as CASSPQGRGIQYF.

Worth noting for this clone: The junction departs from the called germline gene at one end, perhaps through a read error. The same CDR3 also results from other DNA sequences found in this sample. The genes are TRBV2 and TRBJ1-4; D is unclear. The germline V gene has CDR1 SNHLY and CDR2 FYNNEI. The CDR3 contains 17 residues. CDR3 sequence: CASSPGSANIGGEKLFF. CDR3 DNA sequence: TGCGCCAGCAGTCCCGGGTCCGCCAACATTGGAGGTGAAAAACTGTTTTTT.

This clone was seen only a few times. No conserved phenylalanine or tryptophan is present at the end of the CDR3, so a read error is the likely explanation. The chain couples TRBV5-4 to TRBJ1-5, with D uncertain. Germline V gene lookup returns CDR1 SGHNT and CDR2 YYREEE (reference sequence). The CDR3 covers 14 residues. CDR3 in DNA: TGTGCCAGCAGATTGGGCGGAGTCAATCAGCCCCAGCATGTT. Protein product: CASRLGGVNQPQHV.